Sequencing of this TCR beta chain was carried out in a study of regulatory T cells in long-lasting Graves disease. The time point was: persistent/refractory GD, antithyroid drugs over 5 years with positive TRAb. Researchers made the TCR library from RNA that was extracted from PBMCs. This clonotype turned up a few times. Its specificity is unknown. Mismatch with germline at one junction end may stem from a read error. Overall study findings and caveats: Those with persistent Graves' had less TCR diversity than newly diagnosed patients.

This CDR3 has 13 amino acids. Germline V gives CDR1 SGHAT, CDR2 FQDESV (reference sequence). Assembly of TCR beta libraries relied on iRepertoire HTBI primers together with Arm-PCR of CDR3 regions. In TCRdb, the multiplex PCR reads were re-called with MiXCR into one record per CDR3 protein. The table lists roughly 500,000 distinct CDR3 sequences, roughly 21% of them singletons, with roughly 6.9% in the top ten. The chain recombines TRBV11-1 with TRBJ2-1; perhaps TRBD1 as D (5 bases). Sequencing used peripheral blood mononuclear cells (PBMCs), obtained when the disease was refractory, from a patient treated with antithyroid drugs. This TCR derives from a female donor with Graves disease. Here the CDR3 reads CASGLGRELEQFF. The CDR3 nucleotides are TGTGCCAGCGGCTTGGGCAGGGAACTTGAGCAGTTCTTC. Filled out from reference TRBV11-1 and TRBJ2-1, the complete variable domain reads EAEVAQSPRYKITEKSQAVAFWCDPISGHATLYWYRQILGQGPELLVQFQDESVVDDSQLPKDRFSAERLKGVDSTLKIQPAELGDSAMYLCASGLGRELEQFFGPGTRLTVL.